These 2 T cell receptor beta chains were all obtained from the same sample, sequenced in a study of blood T cell repertoires in COVID-19. Data came from immunoSEQ multiplex PCR; TCRdb stores just in-frame clones and leaves some out. Of approximately 530,000 clones in the sample, less than 90% were seen once. Specimen: peripheral blood. The receptors were gathered from a woman aged 45-59 years with COVID-19, enrolled during active disease.

The chain couples TRBV28 to TRBJ2-4, with TRBD1 matching over 9 bases. The trim removed 5 bases at V and 2 bases at J, leaving 7 bases unmatched. Germline lookup yields CDR1 MDHEN and CDR2 SYDVKM. The CDR3 totals 16 residues. CDR3 DNA: TGTGCCAGCAGTCTGCGGGACAGGGTGTCCAAAAACATTCAGTACTTC. Protein: CASSLRDRVSKNIQYF.

V and J are TRBV6-5 and TRBJ1-2; D gene unclear. The CDR3 loop spans 12 amino acids. The V gene's germline CDR1 is MNHEY and CDR2 SVGAGI. Trimming shortened V by 7 bases and J by 4 bases, and 10 bases separated the two germline ends. For the CDR3, the DNA is TGTGCCAGCACACGACAAGGCTATGGCTACACCTTC. Translated: CASTRQGYGYTF.